Following are 8 T cell receptor beta chains from one sample sequenced in a study of T and B cells in COVID-19 patients. BIOMED2 TRB-A/B primer pools were used in multiplex TRB PCR. TCRdb recomputed calls from the multiplex PCR reads with MiXCR, one row per CDR3 protein. The data show about 27,000 distinct CDR3 sequences, with approximately 29% seen just once and 1.5% to 2% held by the top ten. Each TRB amplification used about 220-500 ng of genomic DNA from blood. Material: blood. The origin of the receptors is a human donor who had recovered from COVID-19.

The sample holds many counts of this clonotype. An end of the junction does not agree with germline; a read error may underlie this. The chain combines TRBV6-2 or TRBV6-3 with TRBJ2-2, with TRBD2 matching over 8 bases. In germline, CDR1 is MNHEY, CDR2 SVGEGT. This CDR3 is built from 17 residues. CDR3 sequence (DNA): TGTGCCAGCATTGAACTTCCGGGACTAGGGAACTCCGGGGAGCTGTTTTTT. It yields the protein CASIELPGLGNSGELFF.

This chain links TRBV12-3 or TRBV12-4 with TRBJ1-1, with D possibly being TRBD1 (6 bases). This CDR3 contains 15 residues. V gave up 6 bases and J gave up 4 bases, with 18 bases separating them. CDR3 sequence: CASSMKGGHGTEAFF. CDR3 nucleotide sequence: TGTGCCAGCAGCATGAAAGGGGGGCATGGCACTGAAGCTTTCTTT.

By share, this clonotype counts as medium-sized. This chain connects TRBV11-1 to TRBJ2-1; D is undetermined. This CDR3 region has 13 residues. Trimming removed 1 base from V and 7 bases from J, with 8 bases in between. The germline CDR1 and CDR2 sequences are SGHAT and FQDESV (reference sequence). CDR3 sequence (DNA): TGTGCCAGCAGCTTAGAGTTAGGGAATGAGCAGTTCTTC. This sequence encodes CASSLELGNEQFF.

This clonotype was seen only a few times. The chain uses TRBV5-4 and TRBJ1-1; D gene ambiguous. V dropped 2 bases and J dropped 7 bases, with 12 bases sitting between them. The CDR3 spans 13 residues. Germline-derived CDR1 and CDR2 are SGHNT and YYREEE (reference sequence). The CDR3 region is CASSFFGTDEAFF. The CDR3 bases are TGTGCCAGCAGCTTCTTCGGTACAGATGAAGCTTTCTTT.

This clonotype is labeled medium-sized (0.01 to 0.1%). This sequence joins TRBV19 and TRBJ2-1; D is perhaps TRBD2 (5 bases). V gave up 7 bases and J gave up 0 bases, with 10 bases separating them. CDR3 length: 14 amino acids. CDR1 is LNHDA, CDR2 SQIVND, per germline (reference sequence). This chain's CDR3 is CASNTGGSYNEQFF. The DNA for the CDR3 is TGTGCCAGTAACACCGGAGGCTCCTACAATGAGCAGTTCTTC. The variable domain in full, with the rest retrieved from reference TRBV19 and TRBJ2-1, is DGGITQSPKYLFRKEGQNVTLSCEQNLNHDAMYWYRQDPGQGLRLIYYSQIVNDFQKGDIAEGYSVSREKKESFPLTVTSAQKNPTAFYLCASNTGGSYNEQFFGPGTRLTVL.

The sample holds a few counts of this clonotype. The gene calls are TRBV5-7 and TRBJ2-2; D is unresolved. TRBV5-7 is given ORF status, its function remaining uncertain. Trimming removed 0 bases at V and 6 bases at J, with 9 bases between. The CDR3 contains 14 residues. CDR3 DNA: TGTGCCAGCAGCTTGGCCAGAGGAGCCGGGGAGCTGTTTTTT. Amino acids: CASSLARGAGELFF.

Judged by abundance, this clonotype is medium-sized. This chain uses TRBV18 with TRBJ2-3; 12 bases are a match to TRBD2. CDR1 is KGHSH, CDR2 LQKENI, per germline. This CDR3 spans 16 amino acids. Germline trimming cut 5 bases from V and 4 bases from J; bases unmatched to any gene: 7. CDR3 nucleotide sequence: TGTGCCAGCTCAGCCCTAGCGGGGGGGGCGTCAGATACGCAGTATTTT. Translated: CASSALAGGASDTQYF.

The chain combines TRBV11-1 with TRBJ2-1; no firm D call. Germline V lookup: CDR1 SGHAT, CDR2 FQDESV (reference sequence). V shed 0 bases and J shed 8 bases, with 20 bases lying between them. This CDR3 contains 17 residues. This CDR3 is CASSLAWWTPGSDEQFF. In DNA, the CDR3 is TGTGCCAGCAGCTTAGCTTGGTGGACCCCGGGTTCGGATGAGCAGTTCTTC.